Below, one T cell receptor (beta chain) is given with its context. This sample was taken from a study of blood T cell repertoires in COVID-19. Here immunoSEQ multiplex PCR was the method, and the copy in TCRdb shows in-frame clones only, minus some. In the table there are around 250,000 clones, approximately 83% of which are singletons. V was pared by 10 bases and J by 7 bases, with 9 bases of the junction left unmatched. Germline V gene sequence: CDR1 WNHNN, CDR2 SYGVQD (reference sequence). The CDR3 is 14 amino acids. The sequenced sample consisted of peripheral blood. The sequence came from a man aged 25 to 40 who had recovered from COVID-19. The chain has TRBV10-1 and TRBJ2-3, with 12 bases fitting TRBD2. The CDR3 sequence: CATSGGARTNTQYF. The CDR3 DNA is TGCGCCACTAGCGGGGGGGCCCGGACGAATACGCAGTATTTT.